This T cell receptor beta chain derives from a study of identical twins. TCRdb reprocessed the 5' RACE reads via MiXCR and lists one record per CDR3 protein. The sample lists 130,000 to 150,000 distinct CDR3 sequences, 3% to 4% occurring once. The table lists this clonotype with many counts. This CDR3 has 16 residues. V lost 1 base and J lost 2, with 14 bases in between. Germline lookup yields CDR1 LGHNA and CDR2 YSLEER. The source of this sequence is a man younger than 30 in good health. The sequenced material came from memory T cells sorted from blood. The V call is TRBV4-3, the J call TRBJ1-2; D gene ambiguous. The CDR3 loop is CASSQAQVGGNYGYTF. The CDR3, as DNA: TGCGCCAGCAGCCAAGCCCAGGTCGGTGGCAACTATGGCTACACCTTC.